The sequence of this T cell receptor beta chain was determined in a study of CD8 T cells in ankylosing spondylitis. Broader study findings: Characteristic, it appeared, of ankylosing spondylitis blood was a TCR beta motif of fewer than 10 highly homologous variants.

TCRdb analysed the 5' RACE reads with MiXCR anew, one entry per CDR3 protein. This sample has about 340,000 distinct CDR3 sequences, with roughly 15% found just once. From germline, CDR1 is SGHRS and CDR2 YFSETQ. This CDR3 has 17 residues. The V and J ends lost 2 bases and 0 bases, in that order; junction bases with no gene match: 8. This clonotype was recorded a few times. Its cognate antigen is unknown. V gene TRBV5-1 combines with J gene TRBJ2-3, with 8 bases lining up with TRBD2. This sequence was found in a male donor with ankylosing spondylitis or in good health (not recorded which). The source material was blood, either unsorted or a sorted T cell fraction (not recorded which). As DNA, the CDR3 is TGCGCCAGCAGCTTTATCGGACGCGGGGGGAGCACAGATACGCAGTATTTT. This translates into CASSFIGRGGSTDTQYF.